This TCR beta chain was captured in a study of cytomegalovirus exposure and HLA in healthy donors. General study points: Being indistinguishable, some V segments were excluded, TRBV6-2 and TRBV6-3 among them. TCR beta chain V- and J-gene trimming was linked, in a later analysis, to a missense variant in DCLRE1C. Some TCR beta chains (roughly 160 of them) were listed as cytomegalovirus-associated.

Regarding this clone: Antigen: not known.

The ends lost 3 bases at V and 4 bases at J; junction bases unmatched: 6. The CDR3 is made up of 16 amino acids. Germline V gene sequence: CDR1 LGHNA, CDR2 YNFKEQ. The PCR was carried out with 60 Vbeta primers and 13 Jbeta primers. Here immunoSEQ multiplex PCR was the method, and the copy in TCRdb shows in-frame clones only, minus some. The sample yields some 110,000 clones, roughly 73% seen once. This chain joins TRBV4-2 and TRBJ1-3, with 10 bases that match TRBD1. The clonotype originates from a young woman in good health and CMV-seronegative. The sequenced sample was PBMCs. The CDR3 sequence is CASSHPPGQGGNTIYF. CDR3 DNA sequence: TGTGCCAGCAGCCATCCACCGGGACAGGGGGGAAACACCATATATTTT.